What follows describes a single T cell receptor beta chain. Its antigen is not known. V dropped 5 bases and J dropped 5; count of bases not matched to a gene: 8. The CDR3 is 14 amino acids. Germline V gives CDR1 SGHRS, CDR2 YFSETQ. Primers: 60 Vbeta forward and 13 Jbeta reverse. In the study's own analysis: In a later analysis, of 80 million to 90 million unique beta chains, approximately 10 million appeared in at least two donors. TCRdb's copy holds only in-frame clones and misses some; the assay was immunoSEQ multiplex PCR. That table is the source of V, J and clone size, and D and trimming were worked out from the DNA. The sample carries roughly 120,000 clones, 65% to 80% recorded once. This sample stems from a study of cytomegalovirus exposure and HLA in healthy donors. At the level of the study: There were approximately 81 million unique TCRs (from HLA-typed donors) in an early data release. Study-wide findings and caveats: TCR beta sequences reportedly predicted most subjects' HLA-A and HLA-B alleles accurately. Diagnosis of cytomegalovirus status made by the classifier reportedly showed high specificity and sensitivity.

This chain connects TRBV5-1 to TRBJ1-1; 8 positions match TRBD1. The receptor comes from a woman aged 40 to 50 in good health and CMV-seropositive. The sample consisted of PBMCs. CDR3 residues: CASREGTGFTEAFF. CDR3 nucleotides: TGCGCCAGCAGGGAAGGGACAGGTTTTACTGAAGCTTTCTTT. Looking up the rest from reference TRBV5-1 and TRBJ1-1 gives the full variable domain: KAGVTQTPRYLIKTRGQQVTLSCSPISGHRSVSWYQQTPGQGLQFLFEYFSETQRNKGNFPGRFSGRQFSNSRSEMNVSTLELGDSALYLCASREGTGFTEAFFGQGTRLTVV.